This T cell receptor beta chain is from a study of tumor-infiltrating lymphocytes in primary liver carcinoma (dated by TCRdb to the late 2010s). Looking at the study overall: The five patients, three men and two women aged 30 to 69 years, had hepatocellular carcinoma (four) or combined HCC and intrahepatic cholangiocarcinoma (one). TCRbeta repertoire sequencing, expression microarrays and whole-exome sequencing were combined in the study across five regions of each liver tumor, with adjacent normal tissue and blood also included. Each sample produced roughly 3.5 to 8 million productive TCRbeta reads, and read depth showed no significant difference between tissue types. High reproducibility was observed for the technical replicate repertoires, with mean shared-clone rates roughly 0.92 and correlation coefficients above 0.95. The five patients had tumors staged T1-T3 N0M0, with maximum diameters ranging from roughly 4.2 to 11 cm. Agilent mRNA microarray profiling was performed on the roughly 25 tumor region samples to relate TCRbeta repertoire diversity to the local molecular phenotype. TCRbeta repertoire sequencing covered 35 specimens from 5 patients: roughly 25 tumor regions, 5 adjacent noncancerous liver tissues and 5 peripheral blood samples.

Here is what the overall study found, with its caveats: Because sequencing covered only the TCR beta chain and unpaired alpha chains were not captured, true repertoire diversity is likely underestimated. Since the samples were bulk and unsorted, there was no way to compare CD4+ and CD8+ T cell repertoires. Only 4 or 5 patients were included in the study, and the authors note that the findings should be validated in a larger study. Only roughly 7-24% of top clones appeared in all five regions of a tumor, which suggests that tumor-infiltrating T cells are spatially heterogeneous. Compared with blood, tumors had a significantly larger share of the repertoire taken up by the top 250 clones (p = 0.039). Consistent with antigen-driven expansion, pairs of tumor regions showed higher repertoire overlap (mean roughly 35%) than either tumor-adjacent pairs (around 17%) or tumor-blood pairs (roughly 14%).

Total RNA and DNA were co-extracted without cell sorting from around 20-30 mg of bulk tissue using the AllPrep DNA/RNA mini kit. Surgical resection was performed in China between November 2015 and March 2016 on about 5 patients with histopathologically diagnosed primary liver carcinoma. Chronic HBV infection was present in the patients, and the patients were treatment-naive at sampling. Five spatially separated regions were sampled from each tumor: the superior, inferior, left-lateral and right-lateral poles, plus the tumor centre. More than 75% viable tumor cells were found by histology in every tumor sample. Each fresh piece of tumor and adjacent tissue was cut in two, with one half stored in RNAlater at -80 degrees C and the other half sent for histology. About this clonotype itself: It lacks a known antigen. Mismatch with germline at one junction end may stem from a read error.

TCRbeta-specific cDNA was reverse-transcribed from around 0.45 ug total RNA using a constant-region primer and ProtoScript II reverse transcriptase. TCRbeta libraries were built with three nested multiplex PCR rounds, a slightly modified ARM-PCR procedure. The first two PCR rounds used multiplex TRBV1-TRBV30 forward primers with a Cbeta reverse primer, each for about 10 cycles. Sample barcodes and Illumina adapters were added in a final 25-cycle PCR with Deep VentR polymerase. Before sequencing, amplicons of 200-500 bp were gel-purified using a QIAquick gel extraction kit. TCRbeta amplicons were sequenced on an Illumina HiSeq 2500 with 250-bp paired-end reads. On the study's bioinformatics: Trimmomatic v0.33 was used to quality-trim the reads, and FLASH v1.2.11 was used to merge paired reads so that full CDR3 sequences could be recovered. MiGEC v1.2.1b assigned V, D and J germline segments to the rearranged TCRbeta sequences. Clonotype statistics and Shannon-Wiener diversity indices were computed with VDJtools v1.0.0. To reduce sampling bias, subsequent analyses other than the diversity analysis used only the 250 most abundant clonotypes in each sample. TCRdb trimmed the raw reads at Q25, called clones with MiXCR and kept productive beta chains. Rows merge per CDR3 protein into single entries with the most common DNA and genes. TCRdb, not the authors, supplied the V and J calls. This sample is represented by 100,000 or so distinct CDR3 sequences; approximately 82% of them were singletons. Approximately 21% of the sample rests with the top ten.

CDR3 length: 15 amino acids, cysteine to phenylalanine. Only the CDR3 region is kept as DNA, spanning 45 bases read in frame from base 1. Looking up the germline V gene yields CDR1 ENHRY and CDR2 SYGVKD. Sequenced material: liver tumor tissue from sampling region 3. The cell subset or site label, as the study defines it: tumor region T3, left-lateral pole. The receptor chain draws on TRBV10-3 and TRBJ2-7; tentative D gene TRBD1, with 5 bases matching. The TCR originated in a man aged 35 to 55 with primary liver carcinoma and hepatitis B virus infection. The CDR3 reads CVINANRAGNYEQYF. The DNA reads TGTGTCATCAACGCGAATCGGGCAGGGAATTACGAGCAGTACTTC.